This entry describes one T cell receptor beta chain. The data originate from a study of cytomegalovirus exposure and HLA in healthy donors. This CDR3 is built from 15 residues. Germline CDR1 and CDR2: WSHSY and SAAADI. Trimming removed 4 bases from V and 2 bases from J; junction bases left unmatched: 2. Profiled with immunoSEQ multiplex PCR; TCRdb holds only in-frame clones, not every one. The sample contains 150,000 to 200,000 clones, approximately 80% of which appear only once. The chain employs TRBV10-2 and TRBJ2-2; 9 positions match TRBD2. What was sequenced was PBMCs. The source is a young man in good health and CMV-seropositive. CDR3 in amino acids: CASSGLAENTGELFF. The CDR3 coding sequence is TGCGCCAGCAGTGGACTAGCGGAAAACACCGGGGAGCTGTTTTTT.